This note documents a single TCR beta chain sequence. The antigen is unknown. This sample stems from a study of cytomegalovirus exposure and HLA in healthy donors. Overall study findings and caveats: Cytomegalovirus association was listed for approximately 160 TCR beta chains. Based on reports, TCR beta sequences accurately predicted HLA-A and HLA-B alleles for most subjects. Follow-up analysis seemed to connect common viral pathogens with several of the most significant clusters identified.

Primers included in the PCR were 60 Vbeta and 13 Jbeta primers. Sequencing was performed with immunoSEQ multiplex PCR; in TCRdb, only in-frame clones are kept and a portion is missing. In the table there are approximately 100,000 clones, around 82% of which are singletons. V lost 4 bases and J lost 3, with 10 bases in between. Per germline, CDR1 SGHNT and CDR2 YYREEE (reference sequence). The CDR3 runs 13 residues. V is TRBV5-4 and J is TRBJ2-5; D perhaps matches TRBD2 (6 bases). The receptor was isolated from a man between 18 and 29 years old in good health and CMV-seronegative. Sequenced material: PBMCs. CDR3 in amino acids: CASSPSGEETQYF. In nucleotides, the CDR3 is TGTGCCAGCAGCCCCTCGGGGGAAGAGACCCAGTACTTC.